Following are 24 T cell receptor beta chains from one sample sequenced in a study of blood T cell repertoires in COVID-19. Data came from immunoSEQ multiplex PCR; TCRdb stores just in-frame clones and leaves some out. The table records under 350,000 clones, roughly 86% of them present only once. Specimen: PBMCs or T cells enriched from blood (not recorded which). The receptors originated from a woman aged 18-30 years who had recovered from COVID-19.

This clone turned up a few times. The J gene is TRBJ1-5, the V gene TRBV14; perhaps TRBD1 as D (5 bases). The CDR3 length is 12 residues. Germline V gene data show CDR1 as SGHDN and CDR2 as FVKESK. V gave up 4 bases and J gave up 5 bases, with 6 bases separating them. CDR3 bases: TGTGCCAGCAGCCTAGGGGATCAGCCCCAGCATTTT. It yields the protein CASSLGDQPQHF. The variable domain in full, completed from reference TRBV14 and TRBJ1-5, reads EAGVTQFPSHSVIEKGQTVTLRCDPISGHDNLYWYRRVMGKEIKFLLHFVKESKQDESGMPNNRFLAERTGGTYSTLKVQPAELEDSGVYFCASSLGDQPQHFGDGTRLSIL.

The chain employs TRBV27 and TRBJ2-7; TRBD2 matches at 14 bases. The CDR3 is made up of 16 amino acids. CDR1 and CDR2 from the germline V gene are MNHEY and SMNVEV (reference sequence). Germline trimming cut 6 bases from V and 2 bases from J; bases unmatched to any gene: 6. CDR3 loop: CASSRRLAGGTYEQYF. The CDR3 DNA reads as TGTGCCAGCAGCCGTCGACTAGCGGGAGGGACCTACGAGCAGTACTTC.

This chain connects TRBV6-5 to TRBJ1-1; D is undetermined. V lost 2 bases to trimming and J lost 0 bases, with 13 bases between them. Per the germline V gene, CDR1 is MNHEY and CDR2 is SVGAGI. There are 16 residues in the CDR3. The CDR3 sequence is CASSYGSSFMNTEAFF. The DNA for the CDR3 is TGTGCCAGCAGTTACGGGAGTTCTTTTATGAACACTGAAGCTTTCTTT.

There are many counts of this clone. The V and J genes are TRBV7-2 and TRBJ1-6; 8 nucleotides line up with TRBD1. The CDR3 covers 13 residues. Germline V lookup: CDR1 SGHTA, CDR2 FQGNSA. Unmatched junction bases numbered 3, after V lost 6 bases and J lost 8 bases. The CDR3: CASSDRGDSPLHF. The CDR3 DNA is TGTGCCAGCAGTGACAGGGGAGATTCACCCCTCCACTTT.

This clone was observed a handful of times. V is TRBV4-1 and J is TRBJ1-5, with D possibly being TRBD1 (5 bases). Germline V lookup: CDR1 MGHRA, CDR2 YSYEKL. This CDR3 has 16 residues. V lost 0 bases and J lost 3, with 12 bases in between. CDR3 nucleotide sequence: TGCGCCAGCAGCCAAGATCCTCGGGGGGACAATCAGCCCCAGCATTTT. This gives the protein CASSQDPRGDNQPQHF.

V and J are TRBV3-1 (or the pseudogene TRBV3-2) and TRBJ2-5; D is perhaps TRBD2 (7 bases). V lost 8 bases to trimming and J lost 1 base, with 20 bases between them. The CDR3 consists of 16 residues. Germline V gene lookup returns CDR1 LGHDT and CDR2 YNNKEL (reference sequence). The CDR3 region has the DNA TGTGCCAGCCTGGGGAGGGGGGGGACGACCCAAGAGACCCAGTACTTC. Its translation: CASLGRGGTTQETQYF.

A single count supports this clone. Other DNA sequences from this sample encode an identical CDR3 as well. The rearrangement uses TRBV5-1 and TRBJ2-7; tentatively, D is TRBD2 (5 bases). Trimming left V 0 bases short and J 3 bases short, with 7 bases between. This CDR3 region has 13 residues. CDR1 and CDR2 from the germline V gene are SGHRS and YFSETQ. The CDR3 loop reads CASSLGAGYEQYF. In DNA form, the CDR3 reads TGCGCCAGCAGCTTGGGGGCGGGCTACGAGCAGTACTTC.

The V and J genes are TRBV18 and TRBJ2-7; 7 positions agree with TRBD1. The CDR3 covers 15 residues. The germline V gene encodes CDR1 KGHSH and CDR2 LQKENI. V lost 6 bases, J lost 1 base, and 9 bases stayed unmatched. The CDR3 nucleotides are TGTGCCAGCTCTCGGGACAGTTTTAGGTCCTACGAGCAGTACTTC. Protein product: CASSRDSFRSYEQYF. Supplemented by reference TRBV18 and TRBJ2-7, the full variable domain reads NAGVMQNPRHLVRRRGQEARLRCSPMKGHSHVYWYRQLPEEGLKFMVYLQKENIIDESGMPKERFSAEFPKEGPSILRIQQVVRGDSAAYFCASSRDSFRSYEQYFGPGTRLTVT.

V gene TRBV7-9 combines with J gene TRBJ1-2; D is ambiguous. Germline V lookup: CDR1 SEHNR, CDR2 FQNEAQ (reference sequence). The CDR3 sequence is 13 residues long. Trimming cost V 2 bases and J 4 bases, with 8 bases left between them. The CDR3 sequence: CASSLFSVYGYTF. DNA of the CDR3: TGTGCCAGCAGCTTATTTTCGGTCTATGGCTACACCTTC.

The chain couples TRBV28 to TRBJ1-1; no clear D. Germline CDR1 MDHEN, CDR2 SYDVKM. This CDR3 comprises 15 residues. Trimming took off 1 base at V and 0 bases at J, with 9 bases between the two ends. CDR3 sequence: CASSLFRTMNTEAFF. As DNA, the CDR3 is TGTGCCAGCAGTTTATTCAGAACCATGAACACTGAAGCTTTCTTT.

As DNA, the CDR3 is TGCAGTGCTAGTCCCCTAGGGAGGGTCTACAATGAGCAGTTCTTC. It specifies CSASPLGRVYNEQFF. V gene TRBV20-1 combines with J gene TRBJ2-1; 7 positions agree with TRBD2. Trimming removed 3 bases from V and 3 bases from J; junction bases left unmatched: 8. The CDR3 is 15 amino acids. The germline gives CDR1 DFQATT, CDR2 SNEGSKA (reference sequence).

The CDR3 is CASSISGTSTDTQYF. The CDR3 DNA reads TGTGCCAGCAGCATTAGCGGGACTAGCACAGATACGCAGTATTTT. The chain couples TRBV28 to TRBJ2-3; TRBD2 aligns across 8 bases. Germline V gene lookup returns CDR1 MDHEN and CDR2 SYDVKM. The junction had 5 bases not matched to a gene; V was cut back by 6 bases and J by 0 bases. This CDR3 has 15 residues.

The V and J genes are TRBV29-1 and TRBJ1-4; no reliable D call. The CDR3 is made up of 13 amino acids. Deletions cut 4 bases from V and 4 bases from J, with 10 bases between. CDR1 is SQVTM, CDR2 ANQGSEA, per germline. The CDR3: CSVGRTVNEKLFF. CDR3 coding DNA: TGCAGCGTTGGACGGACTGTTAATGAAAAACTGTTTTTT.

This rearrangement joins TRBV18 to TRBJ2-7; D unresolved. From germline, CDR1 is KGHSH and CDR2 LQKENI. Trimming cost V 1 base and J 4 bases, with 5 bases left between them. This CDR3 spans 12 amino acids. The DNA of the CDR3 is TGTGCCAGCTCACCACTCGGTTACGAGCAGTACTTC. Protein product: CASSPLGYEQYF.

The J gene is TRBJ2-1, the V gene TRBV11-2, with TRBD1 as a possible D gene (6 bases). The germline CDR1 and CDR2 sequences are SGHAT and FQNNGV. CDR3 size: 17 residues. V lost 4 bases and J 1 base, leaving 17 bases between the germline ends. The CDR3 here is CASSSPPGTFSYNEQFF. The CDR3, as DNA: TGTGCCAGCAGCTCCCCTCCAGGGACATTTTCCTACAATGAGCAGTTCTTC. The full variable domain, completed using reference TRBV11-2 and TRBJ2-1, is EAGVAQSPRYKIIEKRQSVAFWCNPISGHATLYWYQQILGQGPKLLIQFQNNGVVDDSQLPKDRFSAERLKGVDSTLKIQPAKLEDSAVYLCASSSPPGTFSYNEQFFGPGTRLTVL.

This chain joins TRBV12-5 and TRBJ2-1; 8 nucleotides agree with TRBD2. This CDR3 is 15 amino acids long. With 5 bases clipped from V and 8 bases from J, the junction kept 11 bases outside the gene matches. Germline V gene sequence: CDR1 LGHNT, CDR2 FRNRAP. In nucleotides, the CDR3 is TGTGCTAGTGGTACCCAAGCGGGGGTTGTAGATGAGCAGTTCTTC. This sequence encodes CASGTQAGVVDEQFF.

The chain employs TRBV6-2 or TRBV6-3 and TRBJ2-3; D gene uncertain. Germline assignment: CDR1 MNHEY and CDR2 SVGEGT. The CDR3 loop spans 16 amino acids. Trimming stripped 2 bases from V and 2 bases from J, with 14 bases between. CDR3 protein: CASSYETGSLTDTQYF. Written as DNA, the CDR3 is TGTGCCAGCAGTTACGAGACGGGTTCCCTCACAGATACGCAGTATTTT.

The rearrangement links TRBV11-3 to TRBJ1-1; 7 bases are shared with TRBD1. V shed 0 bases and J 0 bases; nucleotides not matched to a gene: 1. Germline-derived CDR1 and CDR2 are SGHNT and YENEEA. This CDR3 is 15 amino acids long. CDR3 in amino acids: CASSLEGQMNTEAFF. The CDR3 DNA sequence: TGTGCCAGCAGCTTAGAGGGACAGATGAACACTGAAGCTTTCTTT.

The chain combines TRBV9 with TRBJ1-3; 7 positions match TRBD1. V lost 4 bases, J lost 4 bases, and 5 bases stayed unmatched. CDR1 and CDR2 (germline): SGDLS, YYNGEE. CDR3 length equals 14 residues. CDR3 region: CASSMRQGGNTIYF. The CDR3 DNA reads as TGTGCCAGCAGCATGAGACAGGGAGGAAACACCATATATTTT.

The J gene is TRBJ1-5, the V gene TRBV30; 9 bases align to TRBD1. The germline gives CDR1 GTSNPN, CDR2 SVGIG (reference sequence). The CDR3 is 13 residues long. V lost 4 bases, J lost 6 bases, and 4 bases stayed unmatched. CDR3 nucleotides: TGTGCCTGGACGGACAGGGGCGCTCAGCCCCAGCATTTT. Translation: CAWTDRGAQPQHF.

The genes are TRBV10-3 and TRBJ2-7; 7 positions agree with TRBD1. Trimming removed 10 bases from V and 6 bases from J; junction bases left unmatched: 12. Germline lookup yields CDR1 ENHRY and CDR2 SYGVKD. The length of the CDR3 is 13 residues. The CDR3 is CANRDRALSEQYF. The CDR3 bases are TGTGCCAACCGAGACAGGGCCTTATCCGAGCAGTACTTC.

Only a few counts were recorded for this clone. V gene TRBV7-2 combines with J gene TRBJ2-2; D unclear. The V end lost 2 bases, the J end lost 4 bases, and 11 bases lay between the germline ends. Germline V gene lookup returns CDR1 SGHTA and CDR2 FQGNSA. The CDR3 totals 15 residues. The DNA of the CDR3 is TGTGCCAGCAGCTTACTCCCTATTCGCACCGGGGAGCTGTTTTTT. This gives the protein CASSLLPIRTGELFF. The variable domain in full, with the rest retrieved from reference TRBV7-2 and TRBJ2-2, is GAGVSQSPSNKVTEKGKDVELRCDPISGHTALYWYRQSLGQGLEFLIYFQGNSAPDKSGLPSDRFSAERTGGSVSTLTIQRTQQEDSAVYLCASSLLPIRTGELFFGEGSRLTVL.

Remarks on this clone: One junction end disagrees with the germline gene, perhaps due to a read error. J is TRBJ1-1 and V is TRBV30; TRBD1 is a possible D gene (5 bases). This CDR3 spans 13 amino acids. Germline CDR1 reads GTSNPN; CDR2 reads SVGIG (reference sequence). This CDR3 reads CAWSLKGRGIEVF. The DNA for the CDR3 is TGTGCCTGGAGTCTAAAAGGGCGGGGGATAGAGGTCTTT.

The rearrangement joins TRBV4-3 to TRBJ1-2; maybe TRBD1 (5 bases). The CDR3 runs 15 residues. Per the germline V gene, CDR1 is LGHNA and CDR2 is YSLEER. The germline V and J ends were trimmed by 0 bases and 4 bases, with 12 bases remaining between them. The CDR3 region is CASSQDMAGLYGYTF. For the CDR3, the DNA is TGCGCCAGCAGCCAAGATATGGCAGGGCTCTATGGCTACACCTTC.